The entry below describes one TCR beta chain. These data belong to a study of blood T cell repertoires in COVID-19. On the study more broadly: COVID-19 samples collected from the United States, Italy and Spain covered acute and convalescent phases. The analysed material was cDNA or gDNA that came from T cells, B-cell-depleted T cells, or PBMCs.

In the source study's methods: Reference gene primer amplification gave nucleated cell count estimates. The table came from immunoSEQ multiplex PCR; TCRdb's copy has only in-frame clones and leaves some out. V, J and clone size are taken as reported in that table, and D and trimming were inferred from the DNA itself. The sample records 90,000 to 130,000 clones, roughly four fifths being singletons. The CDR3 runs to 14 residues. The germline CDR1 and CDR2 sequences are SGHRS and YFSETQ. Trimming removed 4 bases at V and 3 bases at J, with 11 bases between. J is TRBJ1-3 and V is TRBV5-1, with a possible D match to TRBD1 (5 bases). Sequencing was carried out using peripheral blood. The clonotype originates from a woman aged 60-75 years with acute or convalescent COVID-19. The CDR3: CASSGNQGGNTIYF. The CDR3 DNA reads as TGCGCCAGCAGCGGTAACCAGGGTGGAAACACCATATATTTT.